This TCR beta chain was identified during a study of shared clonotypes between healthy human individuals. Looking at the study overall: Ranging from 18 to 49 in age, donors were a couple of women and three men. Study-level points and caveats: Donors were few, which limited the genetic and exposure-history diversity represented. Rarefaction revealed incomplete sorted-subset sequencing despite large depth.

The donors, healthy adults who were HIV-negative, had experienced no recent acute infections or vaccinations. The repertoire was sequenced with immunoSEQ multiplex PCR; TCRdb's copy has only in-frame clones and lacks some. The data hold roughly 1.5 million clones, with around 98% observed a single time. V was cut by 4 bases and J by 4 bases, with 7 bases left in between. Germline V gives CDR1 WSHSY, CDR2 SAAADI. The CDR3 extends over 13 amino acids. On this clone: Antigen unknown.

Sequencing was performed on naive CD4+ T cells sorted from blood. Subset here: CD45RA+ positively selected. This receptor was identified in a man aged 25-45 years in good health. The rearrangement joins TRBV10-2 to TRBJ2-2; weak D call: TRBD2 (5 bases). CDR3 coding DNA: TGCGCCAGCAGTGTGAGGGTCACCGGGGAGCTGTTTTTT. It yields the protein CASSVRVTGELFF.